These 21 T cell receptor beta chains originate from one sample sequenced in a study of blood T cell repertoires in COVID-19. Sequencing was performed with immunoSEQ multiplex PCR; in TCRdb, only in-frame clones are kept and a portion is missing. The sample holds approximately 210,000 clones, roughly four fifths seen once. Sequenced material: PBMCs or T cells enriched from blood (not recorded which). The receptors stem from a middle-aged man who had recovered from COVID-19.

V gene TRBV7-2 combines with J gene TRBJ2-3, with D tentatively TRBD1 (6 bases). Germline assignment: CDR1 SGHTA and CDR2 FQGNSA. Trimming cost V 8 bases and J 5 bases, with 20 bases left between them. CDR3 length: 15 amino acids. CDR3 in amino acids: CASSPPGLQGDTQYF. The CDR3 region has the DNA TGTGCCAGCTCTCCTCCGGGCCTACAGGGAGATACGCAGTATTTT.

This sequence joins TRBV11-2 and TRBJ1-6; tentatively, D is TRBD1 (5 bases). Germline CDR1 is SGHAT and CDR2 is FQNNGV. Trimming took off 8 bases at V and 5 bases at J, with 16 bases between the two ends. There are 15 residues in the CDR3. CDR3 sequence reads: CASSNRGTDNSPLHF. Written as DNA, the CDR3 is TGTGCCAGCTCTAACCGGGGGACCGATAATTCACCCCTCCACTTT.

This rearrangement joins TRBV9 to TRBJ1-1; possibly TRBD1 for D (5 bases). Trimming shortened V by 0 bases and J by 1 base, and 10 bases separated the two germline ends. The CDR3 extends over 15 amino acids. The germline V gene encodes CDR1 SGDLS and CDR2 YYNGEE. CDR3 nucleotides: TGTGCCAGCAGCGTAGAGGCAGGGTGGAACACTGAAGCTTTCTTT. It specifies CASSVEAGWNTEAFF.

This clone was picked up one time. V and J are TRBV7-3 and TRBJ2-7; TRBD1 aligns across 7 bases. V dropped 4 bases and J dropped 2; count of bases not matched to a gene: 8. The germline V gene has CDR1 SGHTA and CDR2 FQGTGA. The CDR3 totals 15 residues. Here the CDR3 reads CASSWKGGQAYEQYF. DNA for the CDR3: TGTGCCAGCAGCTGGAAGGGTGGACAGGCCTACGAGCAGTACTTC.

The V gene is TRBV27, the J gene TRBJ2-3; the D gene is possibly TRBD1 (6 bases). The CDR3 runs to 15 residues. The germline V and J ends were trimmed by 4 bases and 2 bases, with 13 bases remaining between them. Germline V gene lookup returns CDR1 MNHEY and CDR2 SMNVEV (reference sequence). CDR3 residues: CASSSRTANTDTQYF. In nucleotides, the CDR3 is TGTGCCAGCAGTTCGAGGACAGCCAACACAGATACGCAGTATTTT.

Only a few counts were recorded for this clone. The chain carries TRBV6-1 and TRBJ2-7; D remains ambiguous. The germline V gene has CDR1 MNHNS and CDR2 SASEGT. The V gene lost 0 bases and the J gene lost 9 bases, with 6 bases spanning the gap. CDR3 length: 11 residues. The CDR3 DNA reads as TGTGCCAGCAGTGAAGCCTGGAGGCAGTACTTC. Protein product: CASSEAWRQYF.

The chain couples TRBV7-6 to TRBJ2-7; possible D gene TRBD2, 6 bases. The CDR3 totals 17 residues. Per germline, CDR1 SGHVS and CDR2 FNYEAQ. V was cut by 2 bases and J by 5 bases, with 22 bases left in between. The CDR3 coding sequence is TGTGCCAGCAGCTTATATCTCGGACGGAGGGGAGGCGACGAGCAGTACTTC. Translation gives CASSLYLGRRGGDEQYF.

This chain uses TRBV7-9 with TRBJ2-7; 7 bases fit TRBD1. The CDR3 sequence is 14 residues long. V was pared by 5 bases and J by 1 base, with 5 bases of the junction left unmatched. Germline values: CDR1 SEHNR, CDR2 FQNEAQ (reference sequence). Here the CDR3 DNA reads TGTGCCAGCAGCCTCAACAGGGGTTCCTACGAGCAGTACTTC. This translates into CASSLNRGSYEQYF.

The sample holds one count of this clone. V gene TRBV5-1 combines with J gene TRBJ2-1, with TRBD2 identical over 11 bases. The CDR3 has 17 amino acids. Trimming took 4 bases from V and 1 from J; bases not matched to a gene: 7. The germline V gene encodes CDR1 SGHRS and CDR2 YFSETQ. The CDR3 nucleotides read TGCGCCAGCAGCCCGTTGACTAGCGGGAATTCCTACAATGAGCAGTTCTTC. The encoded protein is CASSPLTSGNSYNEQFF.

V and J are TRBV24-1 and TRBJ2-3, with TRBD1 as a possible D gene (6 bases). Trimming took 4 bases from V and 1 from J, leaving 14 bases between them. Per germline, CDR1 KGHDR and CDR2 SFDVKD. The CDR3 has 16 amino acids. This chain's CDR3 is CATSDTGIEGTDTQYF. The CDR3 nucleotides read TGTGCCACCAGTGACACAGGGATCGAGGGCACAGATACGCAGTATTTT.

For the CDR3, the DNA is TGTGCCAGCAGGGCCGGGACTAGCGCATTATACGAGCAGTACTTC. It translates to CASRAGTSALYEQYF. The chain recombines TRBV6-5 with TRBJ2-7; 10 bases are a match to TRBD2. Germline V CDR1 and CDR2: MNHEY, SVGAGI. This CDR3 spans 15 amino acids. V dropped 6 bases and J dropped 4; count of bases not matched to a gene: 9.

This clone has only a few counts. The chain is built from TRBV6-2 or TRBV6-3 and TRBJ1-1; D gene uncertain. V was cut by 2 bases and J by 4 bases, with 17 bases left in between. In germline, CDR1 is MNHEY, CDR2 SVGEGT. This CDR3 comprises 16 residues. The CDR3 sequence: CASSYGPRGAGTEAFF. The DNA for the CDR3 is TGTGCCAGCAGTTACGGCCCGCGGGGAGCAGGCACTGAAGCTTTCTTT.

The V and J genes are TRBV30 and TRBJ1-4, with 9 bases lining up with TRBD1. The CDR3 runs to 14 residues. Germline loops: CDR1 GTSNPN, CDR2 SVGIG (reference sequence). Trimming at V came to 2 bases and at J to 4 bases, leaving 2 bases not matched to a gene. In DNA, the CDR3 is TGTGCCTGGAGTCCGGGACAGGGTAATGAAAAACTGTTTTTT. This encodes CAWSPGQGNEKLFF.

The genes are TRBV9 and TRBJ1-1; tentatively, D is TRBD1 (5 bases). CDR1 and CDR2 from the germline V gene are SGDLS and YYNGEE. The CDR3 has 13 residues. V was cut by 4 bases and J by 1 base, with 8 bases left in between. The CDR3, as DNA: TGTGCCAGCAGCTCCCAGGGGAACACTGAAGCTTTCTTT. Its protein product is CASSSQGNTEAFF.

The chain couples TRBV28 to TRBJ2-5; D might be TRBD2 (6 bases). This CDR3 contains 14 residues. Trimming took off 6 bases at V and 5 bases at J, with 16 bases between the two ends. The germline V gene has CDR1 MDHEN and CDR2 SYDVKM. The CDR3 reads CASSRGGGLETQYF. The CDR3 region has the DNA TGTGCCAGCAGCCGAGGTGGGGGGTTGGAGACCCAGTACTTC.

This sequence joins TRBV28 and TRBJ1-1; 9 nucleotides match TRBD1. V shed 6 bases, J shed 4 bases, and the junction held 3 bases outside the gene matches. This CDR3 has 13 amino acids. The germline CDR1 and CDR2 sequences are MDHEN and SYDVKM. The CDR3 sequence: CASRSGQGTEAFF. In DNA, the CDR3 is TGTGCCAGCAGATCGGGACAGGGCACTGAAGCTTTCTTT.

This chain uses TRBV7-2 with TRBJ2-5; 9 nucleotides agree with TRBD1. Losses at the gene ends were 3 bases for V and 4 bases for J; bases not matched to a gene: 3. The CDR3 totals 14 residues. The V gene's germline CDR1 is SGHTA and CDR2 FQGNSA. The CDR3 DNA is TGTGCCAGCAGCTTCATGACAGGGGGAGAGACCCAGTACTTC. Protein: CASSFMTGGETQYF.

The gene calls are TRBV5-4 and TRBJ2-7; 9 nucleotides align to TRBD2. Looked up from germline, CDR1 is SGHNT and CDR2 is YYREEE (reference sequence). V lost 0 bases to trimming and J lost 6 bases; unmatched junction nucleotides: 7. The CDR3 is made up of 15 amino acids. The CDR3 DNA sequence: TGTGCCAGCAGCTTGGGGGCGGGAGGGCCGGTCGAGCAGTACTTC. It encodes CASSLGAGGPVEQYF.

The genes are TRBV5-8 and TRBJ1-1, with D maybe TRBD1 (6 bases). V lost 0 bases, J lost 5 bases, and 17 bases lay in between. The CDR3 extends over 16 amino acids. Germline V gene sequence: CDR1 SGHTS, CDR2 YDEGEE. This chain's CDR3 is CASSLGGGPIGTEAFF. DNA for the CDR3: TGTGCCAGCAGCTTGGGCGGGGGCCCGATCGGGACTGAAGCTTTCTTT.

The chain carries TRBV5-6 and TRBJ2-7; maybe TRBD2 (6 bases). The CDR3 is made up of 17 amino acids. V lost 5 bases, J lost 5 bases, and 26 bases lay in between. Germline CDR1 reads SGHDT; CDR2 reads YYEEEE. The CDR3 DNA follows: TGTGCCAGCAGGTTTCGGCGCCGACTAGGGGTTAACGACGAGCAGTACGTC. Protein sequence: CASRFRRRLGVNDEQYV.

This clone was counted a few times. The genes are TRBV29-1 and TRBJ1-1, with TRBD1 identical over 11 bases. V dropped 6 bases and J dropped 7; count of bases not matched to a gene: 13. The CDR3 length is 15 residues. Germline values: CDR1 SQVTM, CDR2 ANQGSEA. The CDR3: CSVGPRDRGNGEAFF. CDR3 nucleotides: TGCAGCGTCGGTCCCCGGGACAGGGGGAATGGTGAAGCTTTCTTT.